This entry features one T cell receptor (beta chain) sequence. The sample comes from a study of blood T cell repertoires in COVID-19. TCRdb's table, derived via immunoSEQ multiplex PCR, lists solely in-frame clones and lacks some. This table holds 450,000 or so clones, roughly 87% found once. The CDR3 is 13 residues long. V lost 5 bases to trimming and J lost 9 bases, with 11 bases between them. The V gene's germline CDR1 is SGHTA and CDR2 FQGTGA. The sample comprised PBMCs or T cells enriched from blood (not recorded which). The chain couples TRBV7-3 to TRBJ1-6; no reliable D call. This sequence was found in a man aged 18 to 30 who had recovered from COVID-19. This chain's CDR3 is CASSREWSSPLHF. The DNA for the CDR3 is TGTGCCAGCAGCCGGGAATGGAGTTCACCCCTCCACTTT. Together with reference TRBV7-3 and TRBJ1-6, the CDR3 gives the full variable domain: GAGVSQTPSNKVTEKGKYVELRCDPISGHTALYWYRQSLGQGPEFLIYFQGTGAADDSGLPNDRFFAVRPEGSVSTLKIQRTERGDSAVYLCASSREWSSPLHFGNGTRLTVT.